This is a list of T cell receptor beta chains from one sample in a study of yellow fever vaccine responses in identical twins. TCRdb passed the RT-PCR reads through MiXCR, listing each CDR3 protein once. Of approximately 6,000 distinct CDR3 sequences detected, over 50% appear once; the ten largest clones hold about 4%. The sequences come from T cells from blood (PBMCs), unsorted or a sorted subset (not recorded which), collected before or after yellow fever vaccination (not recorded which). The receptors come from a woman aged 18-29 years who received the yellow fever vaccine. The CDR3 runs from the conserved cysteine through the conserved F or W. D genes are given only for firm matches. The listing skips clone size in some rows; elsewhere it reads once, few, many or a size class.

v_call: TRBV2
cdr3_length: 18
clone_size: NA
d_call: TRBD2
cdr3_aa: CASSDLGLAGMPTIEQYF

v_call: TRBV29-1
cdr3_length: 12
clone_size: NA
d_call: NA
cdr3_aa: CSVSVLGYEQYF

v_call: TRBV11-3
cdr3_length: 16
clone_size: NA
d_call: NA
cdr3_aa: CASSFVPSYENTEAFF

v_call: TRBV4-1
cdr3_length: 14
clone_size: NA
d_call: TRBD1
cdr3_aa: CASSQGQGYEKLFF

v_call: TRBV29-1
cdr3_length: 14
clone_size: NA
d_call: NA
cdr3_aa: CSVPGSAMNTEAFF

v_call: TRBV29-1
cdr3_length: 12
clone_size: NA
d_call: NA
cdr3_aa: CSVGIISTEAFF

v_call: TRBV7-3
cdr3_length: 14
clone_size: NA
d_call: TRBD2
cdr3_aa: CASSLSGGPETQYF

v_call: TRBV6-1
cdr3_length: 13
clone_size: NA
d_call: NA
cdr3_aa: CASTDGSNYGYTF

v_call: TRBV3-1
cdr3_length: 12
clone_size: NA
d_call: NA
cdr3_aa: CASSQVRAEAFF

v_call: TRBV27
cdr3_length: 14
clone_size: NA
d_call: NA
cdr3_aa: CASSLSPGQETQYF

v_call: TRBV2
cdr3_length: 10
clone_size: NA
d_call: NA
cdr3_aa: CASSTETQYF

v_call: TRBV4-3
cdr3_length: 18
clone_size: few
d_call: NA
cdr3_aa: CASSQDQGSFTYTGELFF

v_call: TRBV12-3/TRBV12-4
cdr3_length: 12
clone_size: NA
d_call: NA
cdr3_aa: CASSFLGTELFF

v_call: TRBV29-1
cdr3_length: 13
clone_size: once
d_call: NA
cdr3_aa: CSVDQGRTGELFF

v_call: TRBV6-5
cdr3_length: 12
clone_size: NA
d_call: NA
cdr3_aa: CASSYVNYGYTF

v_call: TRBV20-1
cdr3_length: 15
clone_size: few
d_call: TRBD2
cdr3_aa: CSANLGTSRTDTQYF

v_call: TRBV11-3
cdr3_length: 13
clone_size: few
d_call: NA
cdr3_aa: CASSTAQGWEQYF

v_call: TRBV18
cdr3_length: 17
clone_size: NA
d_call: NA
cdr3_aa: CASSPFSTPGVSGELFF

v_call: TRBV6-1
cdr3_length: 13
clone_size: NA
d_call: TRBD2
cdr3_aa: CASSQFGGNEQYF

v_call: TRBV11-1
cdr3_length: 13
clone_size: few
d_call: TRBD1
cdr3_aa: CASSLGTGQPQHF

v_call: TRBV11-2
cdr3_length: 18
clone_size: NA
d_call: NA
cdr3_aa: CASSLRTMTRQIQETQYF

v_call: TRBV2
cdr3_length: 14
clone_size: NA
d_call: NA
cdr3_aa: CASNPTETNTEAFF

v_call: TRBV4-1
cdr3_length: 16
clone_size: NA
d_call: TRBD1
cdr3_aa: CASSHQGQGANTEAFF

v_call: TRBV10-3
cdr3_length: 16
clone_size: NA
d_call: TRBD2
cdr3_aa: CAIQRSESGGQETQYF

v_call: TRBV4-3
cdr3_length: 17
clone_size: NA
d_call: TRBD2
cdr3_aa: CASSQDTRAGVYNEQFF

v_call: TRBV29-1
cdr3_length: 13
clone_size: NA
d_call: NA
cdr3_aa: CSVGSTSSTEQFF

v_call: TRBV23-1
cdr3_length: 14
clone_size: NA
d_call: TRBD1
cdr3_aa: CASSQGTANQPQHF

v_call: TRBV19
cdr3_length: 11
clone_size: once
d_call: NA
cdr3_aa: CASSTKNIQYF

v_call: TRBV15
cdr3_length: 14
clone_size: NA
d_call: TRBD1
cdr3_aa: CATSREGGTGERYF

v_call: TRBV11-2
cdr3_length: 10
clone_size: NA
d_call: NA
cdr3_aa: CASSFDEQFF

v_call: TRBV6-2/TRBV6-3
cdr3_length: 15
clone_size: NA
d_call: NA
cdr3_aa: CASSLGGTGGTEAFF

v_call: TRBV5-4
cdr3_length: 14
clone_size: few
d_call: NA
cdr3_aa: CASSLAGQSASYTF